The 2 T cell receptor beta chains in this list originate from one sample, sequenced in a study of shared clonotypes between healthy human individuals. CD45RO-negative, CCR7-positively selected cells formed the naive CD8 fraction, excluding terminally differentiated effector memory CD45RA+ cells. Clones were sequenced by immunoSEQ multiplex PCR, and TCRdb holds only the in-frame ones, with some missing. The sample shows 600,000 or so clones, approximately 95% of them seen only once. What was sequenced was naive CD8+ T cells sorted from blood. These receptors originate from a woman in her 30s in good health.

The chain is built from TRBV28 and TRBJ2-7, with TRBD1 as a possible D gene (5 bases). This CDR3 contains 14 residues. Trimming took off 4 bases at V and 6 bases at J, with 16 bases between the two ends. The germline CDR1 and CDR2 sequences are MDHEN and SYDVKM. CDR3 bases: TGTGCCAGCAGTTCGTTCAGGGTAAAATTCGAGCAGTACTTC. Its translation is CASSSFRVKFEQYF.

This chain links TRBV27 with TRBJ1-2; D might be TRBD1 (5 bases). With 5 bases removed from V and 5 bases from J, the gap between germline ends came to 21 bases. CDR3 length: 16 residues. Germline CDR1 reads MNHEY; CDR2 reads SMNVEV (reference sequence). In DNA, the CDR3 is TGTGCCAGCAGTCCCACAGGAGCGGGGACCCCGTATGGCTACACCTTC. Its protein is CASSPTGAGTPYGYTF.